This entry lists 9 T cell receptor beta chains sequenced from one sample in a study of blood T cell repertoires in COVID-19. Assay: immunoSEQ multiplex PCR; the TCRdb copy retains only in-frame clones and omits some. The sample has 65,000 to 85,000 clones, 89% seen once; the top ten hold roughly 8.8%. The source material was peripheral blood. The source is a man aged 45-65 years with active COVID-19.

V usage is TRBV5-1 and J usage is TRBJ2-1; 9 bases agree with TRBD1. This CDR3 contains 14 residues. Trimming cost V 4 bases and J 5 bases; bases outside gene matches: 4. Germline lookup yields CDR1 SGHRS and CDR2 YFSETQ. CDR3 region: CASSGQGLNNEQFF. The CDR3 DNA follows: TGCGCCAGCAGCGGACAGGGGTTAAACAATGAGCAGTTCTTC.

This sequence joins TRBV7-8 and TRBJ1-1; D is ambiguous. The CDR3 length is 16 residues. Germline values: CDR1 SGHVS, CDR2 FQNEAQ. The V and J ends lost 0 bases and 5 bases respectively, with 16 bases between them. CDR3 sequence: CASSLARGIMWTEAFF. The DNA of the CDR3 is TGTGCCAGCAGCTTAGCGCGAGGCATTATGTGGACTGAAGCTTTCTTT.

As DNA, the CDR3 is TGTGCCAGCAGAGGGGAGGGAGGGGCTGAAGCTTTCTTT. Residues: CASRGEGGAEAFF. V is TRBV6-5 and J is TRBJ1-1, with D possibly being TRBD1 (5 bases). Looked up from germline, CDR1 is MNHEY and CDR2 is SVGAGI. V lost 6 bases, J lost 6 bases, and 14 bases lay in between. This CDR3 contains 13 residues.

The V gene is TRBV7-2, the J gene TRBJ2-1; no clear D gene. Looked up from germline, CDR1 is SGHTA and CDR2 is FQGNSA. With 2 bases removed from V and 8 bases from J, the gap between germline ends came to 7 bases. The CDR3 length is 12 residues. The CDR3 bases are TGTGCCAGCAGCTTAATCAGGCATGAGCAGTTCTTC. Its translation: CASSLIRHEQFF. Drawing the rest from reference TRBV7-2 and TRBJ2-1, the complete variable domain is GAGVSQSPSNKVTEKGKDVELRCDPISGHTALYWYRQSLGQGLEFLIYFQGNSAPDKSGLPSDRFSAERTGGSVSTLTIQRTQQEDSAVYLCASSLIRHEQFFGPGTRLTVL.

This rearrangement joins TRBV5-1 to TRBJ2-5; 11 bases agree with TRBD2. Trimming took 0 bases from V and 5 from J; bases not matched to a gene: 6. Germline CDR1 is SGHRS and CDR2 is YFSETQ. The CDR3 is made up of 16 amino acids. The CDR3 DNA is TGCGCCAGCAGCTTGGGAGCTAGCGGGGGGCAGGAGACCCAGTACTTC. Protein product: CASSLGASGGQETQYF.

The chain recombines TRBV10-3 with TRBJ2-7; 7 nucleotides agree with TRBD2. The CDR3 is made up of 12 amino acids. With 4 bases clipped from V and 3 bases from J, the junction kept 0 bases outside the gene matches. Looked up from germline, CDR1 is ENHRY and CDR2 is SYGVKD. The chain's CDR3 is CAISGGGYEQYF. The CDR3 DNA reads TGTGCCATCAGTGGCGGGGGCTACGAGCAGTACTTC.

V is TRBV19 and J is TRBJ1-4; D perhaps matches TRBD1 (6 bases). CDR3 length equals 15 residues. The V gene's germline CDR1 is LNHDA and CDR2 SQIVND (reference sequence). Trimming left V 4 bases short and J 8 bases short, with 17 bases between. The CDR3 region has the DNA TGTGCCAGTAGTAGCCGGGGGGGCGCGGAGGAAAAACTGTTTTTT. Translated: CASSSRGGAEEKLFF.

The DNA for the CDR3 is TGTGCCAGCAGTAACGGACAGGGATCCGTCACCATATATTTT. Its protein product is CASSNGQGSVTIYF. V is TRBV2 and J is TRBJ1-3; 8 bases align to TRBD1. This CDR3 is built from 14 residues. CDR1 is SNHLY and CDR2 is FYNNEI in the germline V gene. V dropped 5 bases and J dropped 9; count of bases not matched to a gene: 9. Looking up the rest from reference TRBV2 and TRBJ1-3 gives the full variable domain: EPEVTQTPSHQVTQMGQEVILRCVPISNHLYFYWYRQILGQKVEFLVSFYNNEISEKSEIFDDQFSVERPDGSNFTLKIRSTKLEDSAMYFCASSNGQGSVTIYFGEGSWLTVV.

This clone was picked up one time. The gene calls are TRBV5-6 and TRBJ1-1; 8 nucleotides align to TRBD1. J was trimmed by 11 bases and V by 2 bases; bases with no gene match: 5. The CDR3 length is 12 residues. Germline assignment: CDR1 SGHDT and CDR2 YYEEEE. The CDR3 DNA is TGTGCCAGCAGCTTTGACAGGGGTAGCGCTTTCTTT. It yields the protein CASSFDRGSAFF.